One sample yielded the 22 T cell receptor beta chains listed below, sequenced in a study of shared clonotypes between healthy human individuals. The data were produced by immunoSEQ multiplex PCR, yet TCRdb's version contains in-frame clones alone and is incomplete. In the table there are more than 2,000,000 clones, approximately 95% of which are singletons. Sequencing was carried out using naive CD4+ T cells from PBMCs. Subset denoted: CD45RA+ positively selected. These receptors all come from a man in his late teens or twenties in good health. Some clones in this sample may be carry-over from other donors' samples.

This chain joins TRBV28 and TRBJ2-3, with 10 bases aligning to TRBD1. The V gene's germline CDR1 is MDHEN and CDR2 SYDVKM. The junction had 5 bases not matched to a gene; V was cut back by 5 bases and J by 6 bases. The CDR3 is made up of 14 amino acids. The CDR3 DNA is TGTGCCAGCAGTCGGACAGGGGGAAGGGATACGCAGTATTTT. Encoded protein: CASSRTGGRDTQYF.

This chain uses TRBV5-1 with TRBJ2-3; D is undetermined. CDR3 length: 15 residues. Between the trimmed V and J ends, which lost 0 bases and 0 bases, there was a span of 8 bases. CDR1 and CDR2 (germline): SGHRS, YFSETQ. In DNA, the CDR3 is TGCGCCAGCAGCTTGGCCATTACTAGCACAGATACGCAGTATTTT. Translation: CASSLAITSTDTQYF. The full variable domain, with the rest looked up from reference TRBV5-1 and TRBJ2-3, is KAGVTQTPRYLIKTRGQQVTLSCSPISGHRSVSWYQQTPGQGLQFLFEYFSETQRNKGNFPGRFSGRQFSNSRSEMNVSTLELGDSALYLCASSLAITSTDTQYFGPGTRLTVL.

Notes on this clone: Other DNA sequences in the sample encode the same CDR3. The chain has TRBV5-1 and TRBJ2-2, with D perhaps TRBD2 (6 bases). This CDR3 has 16 residues. Trimming took 4 bases from V and 1 from J, leaving 14 bases between them. CDR1 is SGHRS and CDR2 is YFSETQ in the germline V gene. The DNA for the CDR3 is TGCGCCAGCAGCCTTTTACTAGCAGAGAACACCGGGGAGCTGTTTTTT. Protein product: CASSLLLAENTGELFF.

V is TRBV5-4 and J is TRBJ2-5, with D perhaps TRBD2 (5 bases). The V and J ends lost 1 base and 2 bases respectively, with 12 bases between them. Per the germline V gene, CDR1 is SGHNT and CDR2 is YYREEE (reference sequence). The CDR3 is made up of 15 amino acids. CDR3 in amino acids: CASSLRLALQETQYF. The DNA of the CDR3 is TGTGCCAGCAGCTTGCGGCTAGCTTTGCAAGAGACCCAGTACTTC.

The chain uses TRBV4-1 and TRBJ1-1; D is uncertain. V lost 0 bases and J 10 bases, leaving 18 bases between the germline ends. Germline-derived CDR1 and CDR2 are MGHRA and YSYEKL. The length of the CDR3 is 15 residues. The CDR3 DNA sequence: TGCGCCAGCAGCCAAGAAGGGAGGGATTTTAGTGGAGCTTTCTTT. It is translated as CASSQEGRDFSGAFF.

There are a few counts of this clone. The chain carries TRBV5-1 and TRBJ2-1, with D perhaps being TRBD1 or TRBD2 (7 bases each). The CDR3 totals 15 residues. V was shortened by 5 bases and J by 2 bases, with 14 bases between the two germline ends. In germline, CDR1 is SGHRS, CDR2 YFSETQ. CDR3 region: CASSWEGAAYNEQFF. The CDR3 region has the DNA TGCGCCAGCAGTTGGGAGGGGGCGGCCTACAATGAGCAGTTCTTC.

This rearrangement joins TRBV5-1 to TRBJ2-7; the D is unclear. Germline loops: CDR1 SGHRS, CDR2 YFSETQ. V was pared by 0 bases and J by 4 bases, with 17 bases between. The CDR3 length is 16 residues. The CDR3 nucleotides read TGCGCCAGCAGCTTGGCCCCGCTCAGGACCTCTTACGAGCAGTACTTC. Its translation: CASSLAPLRTSYEQYF.

This clone was found once. V is TRBV28 and J is TRBJ2-5, with D unresolved. This CDR3 contains 14 residues. V gave up 6 bases and J gave up 1 base, with 12 bases separating them. Germline V gene lookup returns CDR1 MDHEN and CDR2 SYDVKM. The CDR3 region has the DNA TGTGCCAGCAGCCCCGGCGGCTTCCAAGAGACCCAGTACTTC. Amino acids: CASSPGGFQETQYF. Supplemented by reference TRBV28 and TRBJ2-5, the full variable domain reads DVKVTQSSRYLVKRTGEKVFLECVQDMDHENMFWYRQDPGLGLRLIYFSYDVKMKEKGDIPEGYSVSREKKERFSLILESASTNQTSMYLCASSPGGFQETQYFGPGTRLLVL.

The CDR3 DNA is TGTGCCAGTAGAGGTTCGGGGCTCCCGCCCTACGAGCAGTACTTC. Encoded protein: CASRGSGLPPYEQYF. This rearrangement joins TRBV19 to TRBJ2-7; either TRBD1 or TRBD2 may supply D (5 bases each). The CDR3 extends over 15 amino acids. The V end lost 6 bases, the J end lost 2 bases, and 17 bases lay between the germline ends. Germline CDR1 and CDR2: LNHDA and SQIVND (reference sequence).

The rearrangement links TRBV7-9 to TRBJ2-2; maybe TRBD2 (6 bases). This CDR3 has 16 residues. The V gene's germline CDR1 is SEHNR and CDR2 FQNEAQ (reference sequence). V was pared by 6 bases and J by 3 bases, with 17 bases between. CDR3 protein: CASRPEWGEDTGELFF. CDR3 coding DNA: TGTGCCAGCAGACCTGAGTGGGGGGAGGACACCGGGGAGCTGTTTTTT.

The chain has TRBV28 and TRBJ2-1; TRBD1 might be the D (5 bases). The V end was cut by 3 bases, the J end by 0 bases, with 15 bases between. This CDR3 has 17 amino acids. The germline gives CDR1 MDHEN, CDR2 SYDVKM. CDR3 in amino acids: CASSFAGPNLSYNEQFF. DNA for the CDR3: TGTGCCAGCAGTTTCGCAGGGCCAAACCTCTCCTACAATGAGCAGTTCTTC.

The rearrangement uses TRBV4-1 and TRBJ2-7; no firm D call. Trimming stripped 4 bases from V and 4 bases from J, with 11 bases between. CDR3 length: 13 residues. CDR1 MGHRA and CDR2 YSYEKL come from the germline V gene. CDR3 nucleotides: TGCGCCAGCAGCCCCCGGTCTCGATACGAGCAGTACTTC. It encodes CASSPRSRYEQYF.

The rearrangement links TRBV9 to TRBJ2-4, with D perhaps assigned TRBD1 or TRBD2 (5 bases each). The CDR3 loop spans 12 amino acids. Germline V gives CDR1 SGDLS, CDR2 YYNGEE. Trimming removed 4 bases at V and 11 bases at J, with 13 bases between. The CDR3 DNA reads as TGTGCCAGCAGCCTAGACGAGGGGTTTCAGTACTTC. Its protein is CASSLDEGFQYF. Supplemented by reference TRBV9 and TRBJ2-4, the full variable domain reads DSGVTQTPKHLITATGQRVTLRCSPRSGDLSVYWYQQSLDQGLQFLIQYYNGEERAKGNILERFSAQQFPDLHSELNLSSLELGDSALYFCASSLDEGFQYFGAGTRLSVL.

The V gene is TRBV11-3, the J gene TRBJ2-3; D might be TRBD2 (5 bases). The germline CDR1 and CDR2 sequences are SGHNT and YENEEA. This CDR3 spans 14 amino acids. V lost 2 bases and J 2 bases, leaving 8 bases between the germline ends. As DNA, the CDR3 is TGTGCCAGCAGCTTAACCGGACTCACAGATACGCAGTATTTT. Its protein product is CASSLTGLTDTQYF.

The chain recombines TRBV9 with TRBJ2-2; D might be TRBD1 or TRBD2, each matching 5 bases. V lost 4 bases and J lost 3, with 13 bases in between. The CDR3 is 15 residues long. Germline loops: CDR1 SGDLS, CDR2 YYNGEE. The CDR3 reads CASSPDLGDTGELFF. In DNA form, the CDR3 reads TGTGCCAGCAGCCCCGACCTGGGGGACACCGGGGAGCTGTTTTTT.

This clone has only a few counts. The chain employs TRBV2 and TRBJ1-1; D not certain. This CDR3 has 13 amino acids. Per the germline V gene, CDR1 is SNHLY and CDR2 is FYNNEI. Trimming removed 2 bases at V and 6 bases at J, with 10 bases between. The CDR3 region has the DNA TGTGCCAGCAGTGAACTCGGGGTCTCTGAAGCTTTCTTT. Residues: CASSELGVSEAFF.

The J gene is TRBJ2-5, the V gene TRBV27; tentatively, D is TRBD2 (5 bases). V was pared by 0 bases and J by 5 bases, with 10 bases between. Germline CDR1 MNHEY, CDR2 SMNVEV (reference sequence). The CDR3 is made up of 14 amino acids. CDR3 nucleotide sequence: TGTGCCAGCAGTTTATCGAGTGGGAGTGAGACCCAGTACTTC. Translating gives CASSLSSGSETQYF.

This chain connects TRBV10-3 to TRBJ2-3; 11 bases fit TRBD2. Losses at the gene ends were 5 bases for V and 0 bases for J; bases not matched to a gene: 4. CDR1 ENHRY and CDR2 SYGVKD come from the germline V gene. This CDR3 is built from 16 residues. The CDR3, as DNA: TGTGCCATCAGTCCCGGGACTAGCGGTAGCACAGATACGCAGTATTTT. Protein: CAISPGTSGSTDTQYF.

The V gene is TRBV5-1, the J gene TRBJ2-3, with 8 bases that match TRBD2. CDR1 is SGHRS and CDR2 is YFSETQ in the germline V gene. This CDR3 region has 15 residues. V shed 4 bases and J 2 bases; nucleotides not matched to a gene: 6. The CDR3, as DNA: TGCGCCAGCAGCCCACTAGCGGTTCACACAGATACGCAGTATTTT. Translating it yields CASSPLAVHTDTQYF.

V and J are TRBV15 and TRBJ1-1, with D perhaps TRBD1 (6 bases). V was trimmed by 1 base and J by 11 bases, leaving 14 bases between them. CDR1 is LNHNV and CDR2 is YYDKDF in the germline V gene (reference sequence). The CDR3 spans 13 residues. In DNA, the CDR3 is TGTGCCACCAGCAGAGCCTACAGGGAGATGGCTTTCTTT. Its translation is CATSRAYREMAFF.

The chain is built from TRBV5-6 and TRBJ1-2, with D possibly being TRBD1 (5 bases). V was clipped by 4 bases and J by 0 bases, with 19 bases between them. This CDR3 has 17 residues. Germline V gives CDR1 SGHDT, CDR2 YYEEEE. The CDR3 DNA reads as TGTGCCAGCAGCCCCCTGACGGGGACCCAGCCTAACTATGGCTACACCTTC. Translated: CASSPLTGTQPNYGYTF.

CDR3 sequence reads: CAGGQGDWLYNEQFF. For the CDR3, the DNA is TGTGCCGGTGGACAGGGGGACTGGCTCTACAATGAGCAGTTCTTC. The rearrangement joins TRBV6-1 to TRBJ2-1; 10 nucleotides agree with TRBD1. Germline assignment: CDR1 MNHNS and CDR2 SASEGT. The ends lost 11 bases at V and 3 bases at J; junction bases unmatched: 10. The CDR3 spans 15 residues.